Listed here are 9 T cell receptor beta chains from one sample, sequenced in a study of T-cell reconstitution after alpha-beta-depleted transplantation in children. Using unique molecular identifiers, the investigators prepared the TCRbeta library. A single record per CDR3 protein comes from TCRdb applying MiXCR to the PCR reads. The data hold 640,000 or so distinct CDR3 sequences, with roughly 17% observed a single time. The source material was PBMCs from the stem cell graft donor, sampled from the stem cell graft. These receptors were obtained from a human donor who donated a stem cell graft to a child with acute myeloid leukemia.

This clonotype showed up many times. The genes are TRBV6-5 and TRBJ1-2, with D possibly matching TRBD1 (6 bases). CDR1 MNHEY and CDR2 SVGAGI come from the germline V gene. This CDR3 has 15 residues. V lost 2 bases and J lost 2, with 12 bases in between. The CDR3 DNA reads as TGTGCCAGCAGTTACGTCGGGGGCCCAAACTATGGCTACACCTTC. It codes for CASSYVGGPNYGYTF.

This clonotype has just a few counts. V gene TRBV5-8 combines with J gene TRBJ1-6; D is possibly TRBD1 (5 bases). Germline-derived CDR1 and CDR2 are SGHTS and YDEGEE. V lost 4 bases to trimming and J lost 12 bases, with 8 bases between them. The CDR3 consists of 11 residues. This chain's CDR3 is CASSGARPLHF. DNA of the CDR3: TGTGCCAGCAGCGGGGCAAGACCCCTCCACTTT.

This clonotype showed up just a few times. The CDR3 reads CSARGRPPNTEAFF. The CDR3 nucleotides read TGCAGTGCTAGGGGCAGACCTCCGAACACTGAAGCTTTCTTT. The chain combines TRBV20-1 with TRBJ1-1; D unclear. V lost 3 bases to trimming and J lost 1 base, with 12 bases between them. Germline CDR1 and CDR2: DFQATT and SNEGSKA (reference sequence). This CDR3 contains 14 residues.

This clonotype was recorded only once. A much larger clone differs by one base, so this may be a read error. Here the CDR3 DNA reads TGTGCCAGCAGTCCCTTCCAGATAGCGGGGGGTTCAAATGAGCAGCTCTTC. The encoded protein is CASSPFQIAGGSNEQLF. The chain carries TRBV27 and TRBJ2-1, with 10 bases lining up with TRBD2. Germline V gives CDR1 MNHEY, CDR2 SMNVEV (reference sequence). This CDR3 contains 17 residues.

This clonotype appeared a few times. This chain joins TRBV7-2 and TRBJ1-1, with 7 nucleotides matching TRBD1. There are 14 residues in the CDR3. The trim removed 3 bases at V and 6 bases at J, leaving 7 bases unmatched. Germline-derived CDR1 and CDR2 are SGHTA and FQGNSA. The CDR3 spells CASSFPDRAPEAFF. In nucleotides, the CDR3 is TGTGCCAGCAGCTTTCCCGACAGGGCCCCTGAAGCTTTCTTT.

The chain combines TRBV5-1 with TRBJ1-1; D is unresolved. V gave up 0 bases and J gave up 0 bases, with 15 bases separating them. In germline, CDR1 is SGHRS, CDR2 YFSETQ. CDR3 length equals 17 residues. The CDR3 is CASSLDPSDPMNTEAFF. For the CDR3, the DNA is TGCGCCAGCAGCTTGGATCCTTCCGACCCAATGAACACTGAAGCTTTCTTT.

This chain links TRBV11-1 with TRBJ2-1; D may be TRBD2 (6 bases). V was cut by 0 bases and J by 7 bases, with 16 bases left in between. Per the germline V gene, CDR1 is SGHAT and CDR2 is FQDESV (reference sequence). The CDR3 consists of 16 residues. The CDR3 protein is CASSLARWAGGNEQFF. CDR3 in DNA: TGTGCCAGCAGCTTAGCGAGGTGGGCAGGAGGGAATGAGCAGTTCTTC. The whole variable domain, filled in from reference TRBV11-1 and TRBJ2-1, reads EAEVAQSPRYKITEKSQAVAFWCDPISGHATLYWYRQILGQGPELLVQFQDESVVDDSQLPKDRFSAERLKGVDSTLKIQPAELGDSAMYLCASSLARWAGGNEQFFGPGTRLTVL.

This clonotype appeared many times. The rearrangement joins TRBV29-1 to TRBJ2-1; D uncertain. The CDR3 extends over 12 amino acids. Trimming took off 5 bases at V and 4 bases at J, with 9 bases between the two ends. Per germline, CDR1 SQVTM and CDR2 ANQGSEA. CDR3 nucleotide sequence: TGCAGCGTTACCCGGGCTTACAATGAGCAGTTCTTC. Translated, it gives CSVTRAYNEQFF.

This chain links TRBV7-2 with TRBJ2-3, with D hard to call. In germline, CDR1 is SGHTA, CDR2 FQGNSA. CDR3 length equals 15 residues. V lost 1 base, J lost 6 bases, and 14 bases lay in between. The chain's CDR3 is CASSLDFPWSDTQYF. The CDR3 DNA is TGTGCCAGCAGCTTAGACTTTCCGTGGAGCGATACGCAGTATTTT.